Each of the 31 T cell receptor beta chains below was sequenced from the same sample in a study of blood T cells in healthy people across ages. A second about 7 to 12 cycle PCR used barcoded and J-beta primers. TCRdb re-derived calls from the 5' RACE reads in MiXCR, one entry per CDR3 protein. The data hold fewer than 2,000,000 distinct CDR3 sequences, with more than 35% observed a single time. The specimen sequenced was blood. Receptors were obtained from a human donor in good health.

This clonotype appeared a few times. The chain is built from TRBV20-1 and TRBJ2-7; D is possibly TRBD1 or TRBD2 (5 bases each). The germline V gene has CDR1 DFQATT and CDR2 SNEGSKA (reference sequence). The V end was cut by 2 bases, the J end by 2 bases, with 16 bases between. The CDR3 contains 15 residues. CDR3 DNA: TGCAGTGCTAGAAAGAGGGCAGGGTCCCCCTACGAGCAGTACTTC. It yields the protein CSARKRAGSPYEQYF.

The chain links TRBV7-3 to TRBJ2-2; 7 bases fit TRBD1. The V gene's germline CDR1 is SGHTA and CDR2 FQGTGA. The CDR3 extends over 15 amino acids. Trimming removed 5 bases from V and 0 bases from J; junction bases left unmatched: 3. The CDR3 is CASSNTGANTGELFF. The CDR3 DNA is TGTGCCAGCAGCAACACAGGGGCGAACACCGGGGAGCTGTTTTTT. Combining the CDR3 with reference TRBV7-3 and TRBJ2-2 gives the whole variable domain GAGVSQTPSNKVTEKGKYVELRCDPISGHTALYWYRQSLGQGPEFLIYFQGTGAADDSGLPNDRFFAVRPEGSVSTLKIQRTERGDSAVYLCASSNTGANTGELFFGEGSRLTVL.

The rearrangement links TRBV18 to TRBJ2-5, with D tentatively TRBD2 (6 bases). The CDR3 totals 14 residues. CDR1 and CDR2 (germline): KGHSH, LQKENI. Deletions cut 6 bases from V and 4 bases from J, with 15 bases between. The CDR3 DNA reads TGTGCCAGCTCGGGACTGAAAGGGCGAGAGACCCAGTACTTC. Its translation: CASSGLKGRETQYF.

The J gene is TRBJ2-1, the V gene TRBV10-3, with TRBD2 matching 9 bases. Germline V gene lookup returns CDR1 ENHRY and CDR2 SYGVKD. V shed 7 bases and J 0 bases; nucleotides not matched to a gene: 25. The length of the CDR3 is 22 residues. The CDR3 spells CAINREATSGLPSISSYNEQFF. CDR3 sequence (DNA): TGTGCCATCAACCGAGAAGCGACTAGCGGTCTGCCAAGTATTAGCTCCTACAATGAGCAGTTCTTC.

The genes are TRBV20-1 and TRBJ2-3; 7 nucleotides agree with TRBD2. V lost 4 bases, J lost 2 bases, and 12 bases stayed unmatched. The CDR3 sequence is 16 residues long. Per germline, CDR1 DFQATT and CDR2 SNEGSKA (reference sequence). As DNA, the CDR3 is TGCAGTGCTACCCGGGGGGATCGGCGACCCACAGATACGCAGTATTTT. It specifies CSATRGDRRPTDTQYF.

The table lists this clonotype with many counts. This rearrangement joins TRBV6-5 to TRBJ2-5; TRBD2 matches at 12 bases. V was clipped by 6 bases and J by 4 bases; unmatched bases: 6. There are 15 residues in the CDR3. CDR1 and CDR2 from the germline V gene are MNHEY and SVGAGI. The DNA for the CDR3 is TGTGCCAGCAGCCTCGGGACTAGCGGGCGAGAGACCCAGTACTTC. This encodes CASSLGTSGRETQYF.

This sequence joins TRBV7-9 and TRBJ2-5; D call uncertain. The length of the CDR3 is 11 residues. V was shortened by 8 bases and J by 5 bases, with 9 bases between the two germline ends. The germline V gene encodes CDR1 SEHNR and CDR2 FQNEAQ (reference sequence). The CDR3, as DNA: TGTGCCAGCCGCGATTGGGAGACCCAGTACTTC. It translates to CASRDWETQYF.

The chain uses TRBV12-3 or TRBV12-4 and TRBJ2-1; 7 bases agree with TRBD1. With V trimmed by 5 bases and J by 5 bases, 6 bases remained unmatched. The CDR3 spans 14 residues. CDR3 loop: CASSAGTVNNEQFF. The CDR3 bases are TGTGCCAGCAGTGCCGGGACAGTAAACAATGAGCAGTTCTTC.

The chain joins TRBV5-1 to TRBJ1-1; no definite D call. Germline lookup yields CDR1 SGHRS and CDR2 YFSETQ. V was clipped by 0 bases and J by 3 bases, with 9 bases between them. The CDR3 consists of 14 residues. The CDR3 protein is CASSLGREDTEAFF. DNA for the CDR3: TGCGCCAGCAGCTTGGGGAGGGAGGACACTGAAGCTTTCTTT.

The CDR3, as DNA: TGTGCCAGCAGTCAGCCGACAAGAGGGATCTACGAGCAGTACTTC. Residues: CASSQPTRGIYEQYF. V gene TRBV27 combines with J gene TRBJ2-7, with a possible D match to TRBD2 (5 bases). The V gene lost 5 bases and the J gene lost 3 bases, with 17 bases spanning the gap. The CDR3 covers 15 residues. Germline lookup yields CDR1 MNHEY and CDR2 SMNVEV (reference sequence).

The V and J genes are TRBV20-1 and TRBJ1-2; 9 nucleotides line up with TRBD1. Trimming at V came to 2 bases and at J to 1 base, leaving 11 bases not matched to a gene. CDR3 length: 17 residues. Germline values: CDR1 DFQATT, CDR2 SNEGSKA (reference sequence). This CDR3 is CSARPPRTGVSNYGYTF. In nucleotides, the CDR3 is TGCAGTGCTAGACCTCCCCGGACAGGGGTGAGTAACTATGGCTACACCTTC.

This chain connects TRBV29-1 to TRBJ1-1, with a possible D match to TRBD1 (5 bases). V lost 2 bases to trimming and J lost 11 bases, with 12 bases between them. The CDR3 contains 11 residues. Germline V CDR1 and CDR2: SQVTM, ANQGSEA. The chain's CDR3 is CSVEWGDGAFF. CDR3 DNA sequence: TGCAGCGTTGAATGGGGGGATGGCGCTTTCTTT.

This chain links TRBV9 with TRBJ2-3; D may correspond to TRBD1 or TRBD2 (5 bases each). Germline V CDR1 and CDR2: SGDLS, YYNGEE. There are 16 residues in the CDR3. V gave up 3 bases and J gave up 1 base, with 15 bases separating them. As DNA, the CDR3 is TGTGCCAGCAGCGCAAACCAGGGAGAGGGCACAGATACGCAGTATTTT. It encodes CASSANQGEGTDTQYF.

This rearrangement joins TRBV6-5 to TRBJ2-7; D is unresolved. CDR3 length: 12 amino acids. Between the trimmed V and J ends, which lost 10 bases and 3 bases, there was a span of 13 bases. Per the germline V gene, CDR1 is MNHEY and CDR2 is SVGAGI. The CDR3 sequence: CATLSHFYEQYF. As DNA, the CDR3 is TGTGCCACCCTGTCACATTTCTACGAGCAGTACTTC.

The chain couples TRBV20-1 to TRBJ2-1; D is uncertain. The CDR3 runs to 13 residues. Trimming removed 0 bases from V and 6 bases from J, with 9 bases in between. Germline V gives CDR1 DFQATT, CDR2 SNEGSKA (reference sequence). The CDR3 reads CSARDTTRNEQFF. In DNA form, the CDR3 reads TGCAGTGCTAGAGATACGACTCGCAATGAGCAGTTCTTC.

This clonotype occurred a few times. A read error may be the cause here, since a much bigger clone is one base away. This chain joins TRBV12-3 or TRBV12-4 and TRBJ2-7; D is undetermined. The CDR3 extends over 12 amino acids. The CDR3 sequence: CASGFLPYEQYF. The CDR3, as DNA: TGTGCCAGCGGTTTCCTACCCTACGAGCAGTACTTC.

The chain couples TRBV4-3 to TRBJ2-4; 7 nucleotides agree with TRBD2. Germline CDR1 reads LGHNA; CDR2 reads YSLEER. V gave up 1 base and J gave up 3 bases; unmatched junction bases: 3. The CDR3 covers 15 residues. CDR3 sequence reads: CASSQGGGLKNIQYF. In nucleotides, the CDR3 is TGCGCCAGCAGCCAAGGGGGGGGACTCAAAAACATTCAGTACTTC.

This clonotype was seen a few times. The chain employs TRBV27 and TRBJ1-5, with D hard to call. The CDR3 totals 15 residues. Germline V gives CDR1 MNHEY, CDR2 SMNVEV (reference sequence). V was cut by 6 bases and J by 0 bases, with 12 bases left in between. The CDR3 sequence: CASSPNPASNQPQHF. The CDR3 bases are TGTGCCAGCAGCCCTAATCCGGCTAGCAATCAGCCCCAGCATTTT.

As DNA, the CDR3 is TGTGCCAGCCGGTGGGGGCAGGGTGGCTATAATTCACCCCTCCACTTT. It is translated as CASRWGQGGYNSPLHF. The chain joins TRBV19 to TRBJ1-6; TRBD1 might be the D (6 bases). The CDR3 sequence is 16 residues long. V was trimmed by 9 bases and J by 3 bases, leaving 18 bases between them. The V gene's germline CDR1 is LNHDA and CDR2 SQIVND (reference sequence).

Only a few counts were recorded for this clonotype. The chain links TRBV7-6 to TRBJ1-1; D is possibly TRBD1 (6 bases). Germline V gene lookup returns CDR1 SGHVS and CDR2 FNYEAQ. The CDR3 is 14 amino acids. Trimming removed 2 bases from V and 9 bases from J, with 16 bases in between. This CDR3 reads CASSLSGQSKQAFF. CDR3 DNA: TGTGCCAGCAGCTTATCCGGACAGAGCAAACAAGCTTTCTTT.

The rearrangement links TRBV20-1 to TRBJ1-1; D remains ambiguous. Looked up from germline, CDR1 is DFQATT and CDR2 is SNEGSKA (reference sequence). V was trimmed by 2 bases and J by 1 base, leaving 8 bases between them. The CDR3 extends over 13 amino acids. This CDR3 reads CSARSSQNTEAFF. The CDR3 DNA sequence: TGCAGTGCTAGATCCAGCCAGAACACTGAAGCTTTCTTT.

In DNA, the CDR3 is TGTGCCAGCAGCCGGTGGGACAGGGAGGATGGTTCACCCCTCCACTTT. It translates to CASSRWDREDGSPLHF. The J gene is TRBJ1-6, the V gene TRBV11-2, with TRBD1 matching over 9 bases. In germline, CDR1 is SGHAT, CDR2 FQNNGV. The V and J ends lost 5 bases and 9 bases, in that order; junction bases with no gene match: 11. This CDR3 has 16 residues.

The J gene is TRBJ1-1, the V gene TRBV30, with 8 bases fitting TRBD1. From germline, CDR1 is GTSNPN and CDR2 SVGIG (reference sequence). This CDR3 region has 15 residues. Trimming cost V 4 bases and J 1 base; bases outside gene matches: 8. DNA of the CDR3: TGTGCCTGGAACCCGCCGGGACAGGAGAACACTGAAGCTTTCTTT. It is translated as CAWNPPGQENTEAFF.

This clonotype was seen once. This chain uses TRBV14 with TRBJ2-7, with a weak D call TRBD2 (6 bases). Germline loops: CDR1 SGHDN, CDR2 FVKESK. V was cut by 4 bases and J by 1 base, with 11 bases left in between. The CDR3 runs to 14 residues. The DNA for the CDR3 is TGTGCCAGCAGCCGACTAGTTGGGTCCTACGAGCAGTACTTC. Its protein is CASSRLVGSYEQYF.

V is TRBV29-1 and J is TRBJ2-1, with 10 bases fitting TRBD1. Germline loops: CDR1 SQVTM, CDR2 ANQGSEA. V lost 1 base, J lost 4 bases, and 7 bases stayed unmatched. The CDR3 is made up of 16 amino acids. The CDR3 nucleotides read TGCAGCGTTGAAGTCTGGGACAGGGGATTGTACAATGAGCAGTTCTTC. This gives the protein CSVEVWDRGLYNEQFF.

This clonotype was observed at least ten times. CDR3 nucleotides: TGCGCCAGCAGCTTGATGGGACAGCAAGAGACCCAGTACTTC. Protein sequence: CASSLMGQQETQYF. The rearrangement links TRBV5-1 to TRBJ2-5, with TRBD1 matching 7 bases. Germline V lookup: CDR1 SGHRS, CDR2 YFSETQ. The CDR3 extends over 14 amino acids. J was trimmed by 2 bases and V by 1 base; bases with no gene match: 2.

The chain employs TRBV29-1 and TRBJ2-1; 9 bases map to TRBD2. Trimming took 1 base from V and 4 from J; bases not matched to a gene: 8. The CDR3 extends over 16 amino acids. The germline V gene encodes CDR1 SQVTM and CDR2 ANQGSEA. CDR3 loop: CSVEGVSSGAYNEQFF. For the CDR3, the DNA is TGCAGCGTTGAAGGCGTCTCTAGCGGGGCATACAATGAGCAGTTCTTC.

Here the CDR3 reads CASRVTGNSPLHF. CDR3 nucleotide sequence: TGTGCCAGCAGGGTGACAGGGAATTCACCCCTCCACTTT. The chain combines TRBV12-3 or TRBV12-4 with TRBJ1-6; 7 bases map to TRBD1. V shed 6 bases, J shed 7 bases, and the junction held 3 bases outside the gene matches. This CDR3 region has 13 residues.

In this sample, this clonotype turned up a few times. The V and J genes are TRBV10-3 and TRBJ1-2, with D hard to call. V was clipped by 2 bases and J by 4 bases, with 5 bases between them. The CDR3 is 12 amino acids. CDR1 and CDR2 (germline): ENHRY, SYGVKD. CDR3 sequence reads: CAISEGTYGYTF. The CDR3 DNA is TGTGCCATCAGTGAGGGAACCTATGGCTACACCTTC.

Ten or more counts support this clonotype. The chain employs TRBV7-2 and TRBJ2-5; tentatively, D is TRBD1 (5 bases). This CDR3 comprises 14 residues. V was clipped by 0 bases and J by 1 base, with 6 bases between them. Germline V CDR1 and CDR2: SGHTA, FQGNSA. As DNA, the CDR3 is TGTGCCAGCAGCTTAGCGGGGCCCCAAGAGACCCAGTACTTC. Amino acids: CASSLAGPQETQYF.

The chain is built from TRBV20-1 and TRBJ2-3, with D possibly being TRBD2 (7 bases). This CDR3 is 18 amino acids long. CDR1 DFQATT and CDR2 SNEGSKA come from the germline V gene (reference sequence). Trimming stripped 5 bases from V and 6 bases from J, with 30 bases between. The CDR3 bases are TGCAGTGCTGGCCTTTGGTCCGGGGGGCCCCTAAGTGGGGATACGCAGTATTTT. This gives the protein CSAGLWSGGPLSGDTQYF.